This T cell receptor (beta chain) emerged from a study of blood T cells in healthy people across ages. Study-level background: About one barcoded beta molecule per two T cells was captured by template switching.

Per germline, CDR1 SNHLY and CDR2 FYNNEI. V shed 6 bases and J shed 1 base, with 15 bases lying between them. The CDR3 contains 15 residues. The use of a sample-barcoded 5' primer and a J-beta primer mix characterized a second PCR of roughly 6 to 11 cycles. Per-sample output comprised a minimum of 2.5 million paired-end reads containing CDR3. From the 5' RACE reads, TCRdb called clonotypes with MiXCR, one entry per CDR3 protein. This sample has around 820,000 distinct CDR3 sequences, with about 25% found just once. This same sample was also part of a study on T cells of mothers and their children. That work states: cDNA was made from all extracted RNA, around 1.5 ug per 15 ul.

The chain is built from TRBV2 and TRBJ1-1, with a tentative D call TRBD1 (6 bases). Sequenced: blood. This receptor was taken from a boy aged 5-17 years in good health. The DNA for the CDR3 is TGTGCCAGCAGCGGCGCGCGGGGGCCGAACACTGAAGCTTTCTTT. The encoded protein is CASSGARGPNTEAFF.